These 26 T cell receptor beta chains share one sample of origin, sequenced in a study of glioma-infiltrating T cells after dendritic cell vaccination. Stated time point: after dendritic cell vaccination, including at tumor progression/relapse. Clones were sequenced by immunoSEQ multiplex PCR, and TCRdb holds only the in-frame ones, with some missing. Of tens of thousands of clones in the sample, less than 90% were seen once. This specimen consisted of blood, obtained after dendritic cell vaccination. These receptor sequences come from a human donor with glioblastoma.

This rearrangement joins TRBV5-1 to TRBJ2-3, with D perhaps TRBD1 (5 bases). The germline V and J ends were trimmed by 1 base and 6 bases, with 15 bases remaining between them. Germline assignment: CDR1 SGHRS and CDR2 YFSETQ. CDR3 length equals 15 residues. The CDR3 nucleotides read TGCGCCAGCAGCTTGAGGTCAGGGATCTGGGATACGCAGTATTTT. Its translation: CASSLRSGIWDTQYF.

The chain joins TRBV29-1 to TRBJ2-1; 7 bases map to TRBD2. This CDR3 spans 16 amino acids. Germline CDR1 SQVTM, CDR2 ANQGSEA. Trimming took 0 bases from V and 5 from J; bases not matched to a gene: 10. DNA of the CDR3: TGCAGCGTTGAAGACCTCACGAGCGGGGAGAACAATGAGCAGTTCTTC. It encodes CSVEDLTSGENNEQFF.

The rearrangement links TRBV15 to TRBJ1-5; D gene unclear. The CDR3 runs to 14 residues. V shed 5 bases and J shed 1 base, with 9 bases lying between them. In germline, CDR1 is LNHNV, CDR2 YYDKDF (reference sequence). DNA for the CDR3: TGTGCCACCAGCCTAAGAGGAAGCAATCAGCCCCAGCATTTT. Translated: CATSLRGSNQPQHF.

The chain carries TRBV5-4 and TRBJ2-5; a weak D match, TRBD2 (7 bases). The length of the CDR3 is 14 residues. Trimming shortened V by 0 bases and J by 4 bases, and 10 bases separated the two germline ends. CDR1 and CDR2 (germline): SGHNT, YYREEE (reference sequence). The CDR3 bases are TGTGCCAGCAGCTTGGAGGCGGGGGCAGAGACCCAGTACTTC. This codes for CASSLEAGAETQYF. Supplemented by reference TRBV5-4 and TRBJ2-5, the full variable domain reads ETGVTQSPTHLIKTRGQQVTLRCSSQSGHNTVSWYQQALGQGPQFIFQYYREEENGRGNFPPRFSGLQFPNYSSELNVNALELDDSALYLCASSLEAGAETQYFGPGTRLLVL.

The chain is built from TRBV7-9 and TRBJ2-7; a possible D gene is TRBD1 (5 bases). V lost 1 base, J lost 2 bases, and 6 bases lay in between. In germline, CDR1 is SEHNR, CDR2 FQNEAQ (reference sequence). This CDR3 contains 13 residues. The CDR3 nucleotides read TGTGCCAGCAGCTTAGTACAGGCCTACGAGCAGTACTTC. Translating gives CASSLVQAYEQYF.

As regards this clone: At one end the junction does not follow the germline gene, possibly because of a read error. V gene TRBV7-7 combines with J gene TRBJ2-5, with D uncertain. This CDR3 region has 16 residues. Germline CDR1 and CDR2: SSHAT and FNYEAQ (reference sequence). In DNA form, the CDR3 reads TGTGCTAGCAGCTTAGGATTGTCGGGTGTACAAGAGACCCAGTACTTC. Translation gives CASSLGLSGVQETQYF.

The chain combines TRBV19 with TRBJ1-1; the match to TRBD1 covers 7 bases. In germline, CDR1 is LNHDA, CDR2 SQIVND (reference sequence). Trimming at V came to 4 bases and at J to 1 base, leaving 0 bases not matched to a gene. This CDR3 contains 13 residues. CDR3 residues: CASSRTGNTEAFF. The CDR3 DNA sequence: TGTGCCAGTAGTAGGACAGGGAACACTGAAGCTTTCTTT.

V usage is TRBV7-9 and J usage is TRBJ2-1, with TRBD1 matching over 10 bases. Germline CDR1 and CDR2: SEHNR and FQNEAQ (reference sequence). The ends lost 5 bases at V and 8 bases at J; junction bases unmatched: 6. CDR3 size: 14 residues. This CDR3 reads CASSLIDRGHEQFF. The CDR3 DNA reads as TGTGCCAGCAGCCTCATCGACAGGGGGCATGAGCAGTTCTTC.

This chain links TRBV14 with TRBJ2-7; D unresolved. V lost 5 bases and J lost 2, with 13 bases in between. The CDR3 has 14 amino acids. Germline V lookup: CDR1 SGHDN, CDR2 FVKESK. Here the CDR3 reads CASSLRPRTYEQYF. Written as DNA, the CDR3 is TGTGCCAGCAGCTTGCGTCCCCGTACCTACGAGCAGTACTTC.

The chain carries TRBV19 and TRBJ2-1; 7 bases fit TRBD2. Germline assignment: CDR1 LNHDA and CDR2 SQIVND (reference sequence). After removal of 7 bases from V and 8 bases from J, the junction contained 5 bases not matched to a gene. This CDR3 spans 12 amino acids. Written as DNA, the CDR3 is TGTGCCAGTACTGGGGGGGTTGATGAGCAGTTCTTC. Its protein product is CASTGGVDEQFF.

This chain joins TRBV4-3 and TRBJ2-7, with D unclear. V dropped 1 base and J dropped 9 bases, with 19 bases sitting between them. Germline lookup yields CDR1 LGHNA and CDR2 YSLEER. The CDR3 length is 15 residues. The CDR3 loop reads CASSQALPNEYPQYF. CDR3 nucleotides: TGCGCCAGCAGCCAAGCGCTCCCCAACGAGTACCCGCAGTACTTC.

The chain has TRBV6-5 and TRBJ1-6; 9 nucleotides align to TRBD1. The CDR3 is 16 residues long. The trim removed 0 bases at V and 10 bases at J, leaving 7 bases unmatched. Per the germline V gene, CDR1 is MNHEY and CDR2 is SVGAGI. CDR3 loop: CASSYSGQGLRSPLHF. The CDR3 DNA reads TGTGCCAGCAGTTACTCCGGACAGGGGTTGAGGTCACCCCTCCACTTT.

The chain combines TRBV19 with TRBJ1-2, with D tentatively TRBD1 (6 bases). CDR3 size: 15 residues. The germline CDR1 and CDR2 sequences are LNHDA and SQIVND (reference sequence). The ends were cut back, 7 bases at V and 4 bases at J, with 19 bases in the middle. DNA of the CDR3: TGTGCCAGTACCAGGACAGCGCAAGAGGCCTATGGCTACACCTTC. Encoded protein: CASTRTAQEAYGYTF.

V usage is TRBV7-9 and J usage is TRBJ1-1, with 7 bases identical to TRBD1. The trim removed 5 bases at V and 3 bases at J, leaving 3 bases unmatched. Germline values: CDR1 SEHNR, CDR2 FQNEAQ (reference sequence). The CDR3 spans 13 residues. Here the CDR3 DNA reads TGTGCCAGCAGCGGGACAGCTTACACTGAAGCTTTCTTT. Translated: CASSGTAYTEAFF.

The V call is TRBV19, the J call TRBJ2-7, with 9 positions matching TRBD1. J was trimmed by 3 bases and V by 3 bases; bases with no gene match: 0. Germline V CDR1 and CDR2: LNHDA, SQIVND (reference sequence). The CDR3 is made up of 13 amino acids. This CDR3 reads CASSMGQGYEQYF. The DNA of the CDR3 is TGTGCCAGTAGTATGGGACAGGGCTACGAGCAGTACTTC. Looking up the rest from reference TRBV19 and TRBJ2-7 gives the full variable domain: DGGITQSPKYLFRKEGQNVTLSCEQNLNHDAMYWYRQDPGQGLRLIYYSQIVNDFQKGDIAEGYSVSREKKESFPLTVTSAQKNPTAFYLCASSMGQGYEQYFGPGTRLTVT.

The rearrangement links TRBV7-2 to TRBJ2-1; possibly TRBD2 for D (6 bases). CDR1 is SGHTA, CDR2 FQGNSA, per germline. V was shortened by 4 bases and J by 4 bases, with 11 bases between the two germline ends. The CDR3 is 14 residues long. This CDR3 reads CASSSRTNYNEQFF. As DNA, the CDR3 is TGTGCCAGCAGCTCCCGGACTAATTACAATGAGCAGTTCTTC.

The chain uses TRBV11-1 and TRBJ2-1, with 9 bases identical to TRBD1. This CDR3 has 16 residues. The V segment lost 5 bases and the J segment 4 bases; nucleotides outside the gene matches: 9. CDR1 SGHAT and CDR2 FQDESV come from the germline V gene (reference sequence). CDR3 loop: CASSEAQGATYNEQFF. CDR3 sequence (DNA): TGTGCCAGCAGCGAAGCACAGGGGGCGACATACAATGAGCAGTTCTTC.

The chain couples TRBV7-8 to TRBJ2-2, with D possibly being TRBD2 (7 bases). Trimming shortened V by 2 bases and J by 1 base, and 23 bases separated the two germline ends. CDR1 and CDR2 (germline): SGHVS, FQNEAQ. This CDR3 region has 20 residues. CDR3 in amino acids: CASSLLRRGGPTGNTGELFF. The CDR3 bases are TGTGCCAGCAGCTTATTAAGACGCGGGGGCCCAACCGGGAACACCGGGGAGCTGTTTTTT.

About this clone: The sample contains more than one DNA sequence encoding this CDR3. This rearrangement joins TRBV6-6 to TRBJ2-7, with 8 positions matching TRBD1. V dropped 0 bases and J dropped 2; count of bases not matched to a gene: 3. Germline values: CDR1 MNHNY, CDR2 SVGAGI (reference sequence). CDR3 length: 15 residues. The CDR3 DNA reads as TGTGCCAGCAGTTACTCTGGGACAGGACCCTACGAGCAGTACTTC. It encodes CASSYSGTGPYEQYF.

The V gene is TRBV11-2, the J gene TRBJ2-1, with D tentatively TRBD1 (6 bases). The V end lost 6 bases, the J end lost 8 bases, and 20 bases lay between the germline ends. This CDR3 has 15 residues. The germline gives CDR1 SGHAT, CDR2 FQNNGV. The DNA of the CDR3 is TGTGCCAGCAGGCCTTTGCCTGGGGGCAGGGATGAGCAGTTCTTC. As protein: CASRPLPGGRDEQFF.

This chain links TRBV9 with TRBJ2-2, with 12 nucleotides matching TRBD1. In germline, CDR1 is SGDLS, CDR2 YYNGEE. The CDR3 is made up of 16 amino acids. V lost 6 bases, J lost 3 bases, and 6 bases stayed unmatched. The CDR3 loop is CASTEGQGADTGELFF. The DNA of the CDR3 is TGTGCCAGCACGGAGGGACAGGGGGCTGACACCGGGGAGCTGTTTTTT.

In its sample, this clone is medium-sized. This chain links TRBV19 with TRBJ1-5; D call uncertain. Germline CDR1 LNHDA, CDR2 SQIVND (reference sequence). The V and J ends lost 7 bases and 7 bases respectively, with 17 bases between them. The CDR3 extends over 14 amino acids. CDR3 sequence reads: CASTENQEGQPQHF. CDR3 DNA: TGTGCCAGTACCGAAAACCAAGAGGGCCAGCCCCAGCATTTT.

This clone was counted only a few times. The chain is built from TRBV27 and TRBJ2-1, with TRBD2 matching 11 bases. This CDR3 comprises 15 residues. V was clipped by 8 bases and J by 5 bases; unmatched bases: 8. Germline CDR1 is MNHEY and CDR2 is SMNVEV (reference sequence). CDR3 sequence reads: CASATGTSGNNEQFF. The CDR3, as DNA: TGTGCCAGCGCTACCGGGACTAGCGGAAACAATGAGCAGTTCTTC.

This rearrangement joins TRBV4-2 to TRBJ2-5; D may be TRBD1 (6 bases). Germline assignment: CDR1 LGHNA and CDR2 YNFKEQ. V gave up 0 bases and J gave up 0 bases, with 17 bases separating them. CDR3 length: 18 residues. The CDR3 sequence is CASSQDPWTDLYQETQYF. As DNA, the CDR3 is TGTGCCAGCAGCCAAGACCCCTGGACAGATCTGTACCAAGAGACCCAGTACTTC.

This chain uses TRBV18 with TRBJ1-1; D remains ambiguous. This CDR3 region has 13 residues. Per germline, CDR1 KGHSH and CDR2 LQKENI. The V and J ends lost 6 bases and 9 bases respectively, with 17 bases between them. In DNA form, the CDR3 reads TGTGCCAGCTCCCCTGGGAGGCAGGAGAAAGCTTTCTTT. It is translated as CASSPGRQEKAFF. Variable domain in full (rest from reference TRBV18 and TRBJ1-1): NAGVMQNPRHLVRRRGQEARLRCSPMKGHSHVYWYRQLPEEGLKFMVYLQKENIIDESGMPKERFSAEFPKEGPSILRIQQVVRGDSAAYFCASSPGRQEKAFFGQGTRLTVV.

This clone was observed a handful of times. The CDR3 is CASSLARGGEETQYF. CDR3 coding DNA: TGTGCCAGCAGCTTGGCGCGGGGGGGGGAAGAGACCCAGTACTTC. The V call is TRBV5-4, the J call TRBJ2-5; 9 bases map to TRBD2. The CDR3 sequence is 15 residues long. The ends lost 0 bases at V and 3 bases at J; junction bases unmatched: 3. Germline V lookup: CDR1 SGHNT, CDR2 YYREEE (reference sequence).